These 3 T cell receptor beta chains share one sample of origin, sequenced in a study of cytomegalovirus exposure and HLA in healthy donors. In the PCR, 60 Vbeta and 13 Jbeta primers were used. Produced via immunoSEQ multiplex PCR; TCRdb's table is partial and in-frame only. This sample has 300,000 or so clones, with about 83% found just once. The specimen was PBMCs. All receptors come from a woman in her 40s in good health and CMV-seropositive.

The chain links TRBV7-6 to TRBJ1-1, with no clear D. Germline lookup yields CDR1 SGHVS and CDR2 FNYEAQ. Trimming left V 5 bases short and J 5 bases short, with 9 bases between. This CDR3 region has 12 residues. The CDR3: CASSHPGTEAFF. CDR3 in DNA: TGTGCCAGCAGCCACCCGGGGACTGAAGCTTTCTTT. Full variable domain (missing parts from reference TRBV7-6 and TRBJ1-1): GAGVSQSPRYKVTKRGQDVALRCDPISGHVSLYWYRQALGQGPEFLTYFNYEAQQDKSGLPNDRFSAERPEGSISTLTIQRTEQRDSAMYRCASSHPGTEAFFGQGTRLTVV.

The CDR3 loop is CASSPGGAGEKLFF. The CDR3 nucleotides are TGTGCCAGCAGCCCAGGGGGCGCCGGTGAAAAACTGTTTTTT. V usage is TRBV5-6 and J usage is TRBJ1-4; the match to TRBD1 covers 8 bases. Trimming cost V 4 bases and J 7 bases; bases outside gene matches: 6. Germline V gene lookup returns CDR1 SGHDT and CDR2 YYEEEE. This CDR3 has 14 residues.

The rearrangement uses TRBV10-1 and TRBJ2-7, with TRBD2 matching over 9 bases. The CDR3 spans 13 residues. J lost 6 bases, V lost 10 bases, and 10 bases had no gene match. Germline values: CDR1 WNHNN, CDR2 SYGVQD (reference sequence). The CDR3 DNA sequence: TGCGCCATAAGACTAGCGGTAAAGGGCGAGCAGTACTTC. Its protein is CAIRLAVKGEQYF.